The 27 T cell receptor beta chains listed next were all sequenced from one sample in a study of blood T cell repertoires in COVID-19 (dated by TCRdb to about 2020). The protocol used for the library was the immunoSEQ multiplex PCR assay. Drawn from immuneACCESS, this table holds only the in-frame rearrangements with V and J called that TCRdb kept. Clones are partly lost; checked studies trace under half to an unresolved V gene and leave the rest unexplained. Within this sample are about 190,000 clones, with over 80% of them counted one time only. Approximately 6.5% of the sample is held by the ten biggest clonotypes. The sequencing sample was made of peripheral blood. The source is a woman between 40 and 55 years old with acute or convalescent COVID-19.

V gene TRBV2 combines with J gene TRBJ2-7, with a tentative D call TRBD1 (6 bases). The CDR3 is 13 amino acids. Germline-derived CDR1 and CDR2 are SNHLY and FYNNEI. Trimming took 7 bases from V and 3 from J, leaving 13 bases between them. Written as DNA, the CDR3 is TGTGCCAGCACCTTCATACAGGGCTACGAGCAGTACTTC. Residues: CASTFIQGYEQYF.

The chain uses TRBV7-8 and TRBJ1-3; 7 bases fit TRBD1. This CDR3 has 13 residues. The junction had 4 bases not matched to a gene; V was cut back by 7 bases and J by 4 bases. Per germline, CDR1 SGHVS and CDR2 FQNEAQ. CDR3 region: CASTTGVGNTIYF. CDR3 nucleotide sequence: TGTGCCAGCACTACAGGGGTAGGAAACACCATATATTTT.

V is TRBV19 and J is TRBJ1-4; 7 bases line up with TRBD1. This CDR3 comprises 15 residues. CDR1 is LNHDA and CDR2 is SQIVND in the germline V gene (reference sequence). V lost 4 bases and J lost 0; bases outside the gene matches: 2. The CDR3 reads CASSSGTATNEKLFF. The CDR3 DNA reads TGTGCCAGTAGTAGTGGGACAGCAACTAATGAAAAACTGTTTTTT.

The genes are TRBV5-1 and TRBJ1-2; no definite D call. Per the germline V gene, CDR1 is SGHRS and CDR2 is YFSETQ. V lost 2 bases and J 3 bases, leaving 14 bases between the germline ends. The CDR3 consists of 15 residues. The CDR3 loop reads CASSFLREGYYGYTF. CDR3 sequence (DNA): TGCGCCAGCAGCTTCTTGAGGGAAGGATACTATGGCTACACCTTC.

The chain recombines TRBV27 with TRBJ1-2; 8 nucleotides match TRBD1. The CDR3 runs 13 residues. Losses at the gene ends were 4 bases for V and 7 bases for J; bases not matched to a gene: 5. CDR1 and CDR2 from the germline V gene are MNHEY and SMNVEV (reference sequence). This chain's CDR3 is CASSSRTGFGYTF. The CDR3 DNA reads TGTGCCAGCAGTTCTCGGACAGGGTTTGGCTACACCTTC.

A word on this clone: This sample also contains other DNA sequences that code for the same CDR3. The chain combines TRBV19 with TRBJ1-5, with 7 bases lining up with TRBD1. The CDR3 length is 15 residues. The V and J ends lost 2 bases and 1 base, in that order; junction bases with no gene match: 2. Germline CDR1 reads LNHDA; CDR2 reads SQIVND (reference sequence). CDR3 bases: TGTGCCAGTAGTATACTGGGACAGAGCAATCAGCCCCAGCATTTT. It is translated as CASSILGQSNQPQHF.

The chain joins TRBV19 to TRBJ2-7, with D perhaps TRBD1 (5 bases). CDR3 size: 13 residues. The germline V and J ends were trimmed by 5 bases and 5 bases, with 13 bases remaining between them. Germline CDR1 reads LNHDA; CDR2 reads SQIVND (reference sequence). The CDR3 DNA follows: TGTGCCAGTAGTCGCCAGGGTGCCAACGAGCAGTACTTC. Translated, it gives CASSRQGANEQYF. The entire variable domain, with the rest obtained from reference TRBV19 and TRBJ2-7, is as follows: DGGITQSPKYLFRKEGQNVTLSCEQNLNHDAMYWYRQDPGQGLRLIYYSQIVNDFQKGDIAEGYSVSREKKESFPLTVTSAQKNPTAFYLCASSRQGANEQYFGPGTRLTVT.

The chain couples TRBV7-2 to TRBJ1-6, with a possible D match to TRBD1 (5 bases). This CDR3 has 14 amino acids. Germline V gene sequence: CDR1 SGHTA, CDR2 FQGNSA. Trimming took 6 bases from V and 12 from J, leaving 18 bases between them. CDR3 region: CASSPLLTGGPLHF. CDR3 nucleotide sequence: TGTGCCAGCAGTCCCCTCTTAACGGGGGGACCCCTCCACTTT. Together with reference TRBV7-2 and TRBJ1-6, the CDR3 gives the full variable domain: GAGVSQSPSNKVTEKGKDVELRCDPISGHTALYWYRQSLGQGLEFLIYFQGNSAPDKSGLPSDRFSAERTGGSVSTLTIQRTQQEDSAVYLCASSPLLTGGPLHFGNGTRLTVT.

This rearrangement joins TRBV6-5 to TRBJ1-1, with D hard to call. CDR3 length: 14 residues. The germline V gene has CDR1 MNHEY and CDR2 SVGAGI. V was shortened by 6 bases and J by 4 bases, with 15 bases between the two germline ends. The chain's CDR3 is CASSLSRLFTEAFF. As DNA, the CDR3 is TGTGCCAGCAGCCTCTCCAGGCTATTCACTGAAGCTTTCTTT.

The chain joins TRBV6-5 to TRBJ2-3; perhaps TRBD1 as D (5 bases). Germline CDR1 and CDR2: MNHEY and SVGAGI. This CDR3 is 14 amino acids long. V was shortened by 8 bases and J by 0 bases, with 12 bases between the two germline ends. The CDR3 DNA sequence: TGTGCCAGCCACAGGAGCCCTAGCACAGATACGCAGTATTTT. This encodes CASHRSPSTDTQYF.

This clone showed up just once. The chain employs TRBV14 and TRBJ1-5; no clear D. The germline V and J ends were trimmed by 1 base and 3 bases, with 7 bases remaining between them. CDR1 and CDR2 from the germline V gene are SGHDN and FVKESK. CDR3 length equals 14 residues. In nucleotides, the CDR3 is TGTGCCAGCAGCCAAGCGGGGTACAATCAGCCCCAGCATTTT. It yields the protein CASSQAGYNQPQHF.

J is TRBJ2-7 and V is TRBV20-1; D gene uncertain. V shed 3 bases and J shed 4 bases, with 16 bases lying between them. This CDR3 is 14 amino acids long. Germline CDR1 and CDR2: DFQATT and SNEGSKA (reference sequence). CDR3 nucleotides: TGCAGTGCTAGTCCGACTTCTACTTTATACGAGCAGTACTTC. Translating it yields CSASPTSTLYEQYF.

The chain employs TRBV27 and TRBJ1-1; a weak D match, TRBD1 (5 bases). From germline, CDR1 is MNHEY and CDR2 SMNVEV (reference sequence). This CDR3 contains 15 residues. V gave up 2 bases and J gave up 3 bases, with 13 bases separating them. The CDR3 coding sequence is TGTGCCAGCAGTTTACAGGGCGGTTGGGACACTGAAGCTTTCTTT. It translates to CASSLQGGWDTEAFF.

This clone was detected once. The chain has TRBV2 and TRBJ2-2, with 8 bases identical to TRBD1. V was pared by 4 bases and J by 4 bases, with 5 bases of the junction left unmatched. Germline CDR1 SNHLY, CDR2 FYNNEI. The CDR3 runs to 15 residues. CDR3 sequence reads: CASSAWTGSTGELFF. CDR3 nucleotides: TGTGCCAGCAGTGCGTGGACAGGGAGCACCGGGGAGCTGTTTTTT.

This sequence joins TRBV19 and TRBJ1-2; 8 bases are a match to TRBD1. V trimming: 5 bases; J trimming: 6 bases; junction bases outside the gene matches: 5. This CDR3 region has 13 residues. Germline values: CDR1 LNHDA, CDR2 SQIVND (reference sequence). As DNA, the CDR3 is TGTGCCAGTAGTTTTGGGACAGGTGATGGCTACACCTTC. It encodes CASSFGTGDGYTF.

The chain carries TRBV7-2 and TRBJ1-6; D unclear. Trimming cost V 5 bases and J 11 bases, with 19 bases left between them. The CDR3 covers 15 residues. Germline V CDR1 and CDR2: SGHTA, FQGNSA. The CDR3 nucleotides read TGTGCCAGCAGCATTGCTAGCGGCAATTTAACACCCCTCCACTTT. Amino acid sequence: CASSIASGNLTPLHF.

The genes are TRBV5-1 and TRBJ1-1; no clear D gene. There are 15 residues in the CDR3. Per the germline V gene, CDR1 is SGHRS and CDR2 is YFSETQ. V was pared by 0 bases and J by 3 bases, with 12 bases between. The CDR3 nucleotides read TGCGCCAGCAGCTTGGCTAGTATGCTACACACTGAAGCTTTCTTT. It yields the protein CASSLASMLHTEAFF.

The chain has TRBV27 and TRBJ2-7; 8 bases agree with TRBD1. The CDR3 runs to 14 residues. From germline, CDR1 is MNHEY and CDR2 SMNVEV (reference sequence). V dropped 8 bases and J dropped 2; count of bases not matched to a gene: 8. CDR3 coding DNA: TGTGCCAGCTCCCGGACAGGGCTACCCTACGAGCAGTACTTC. Its protein product is CASSRTGLPYEQYF.

CDR3 in DNA: TGTGCCAGCAGCATAAGACAGGGAACAAACACCATATATTTT. Its protein is CASSIRQGTNTIYF. The V call is TRBV3-1 (or the pseudogene TRBV3-2), the J call TRBJ1-3; 7 bases match TRBD1. Germline CDR1 is LGHDT and CDR2 is YNNKEL (reference sequence). V dropped 5 bases and J dropped 6; count of bases not matched to a gene: 7. The CDR3 consists of 14 residues.

The chain employs TRBV18 and TRBJ2-1; D not certain. Per the germline V gene, CDR1 is KGHSH and CDR2 is LQKENI. This CDR3 comprises 11 residues. Deletions cut 3 bases from V and 10 bases from J, with 7 bases between. The chain's CDR3 is CASSPAYEQFF. CDR3 in DNA: TGTGCCAGCTCACCGGCTTACGAGCAGTTCTTC. Full variable domain (missing parts from reference TRBV18 and TRBJ2-1): NAGVMQNPRHLVRRRGQEARLRCSPMKGHSHVYWYRQLPEEGLKFMVYLQKENIIDESGMPKERFSAEFPKEGPSILRIQQVVRGDSAAYFCASSPAYEQFFGPGTRLTVL.

Note on this clone: An end of the junction differs from the germline gene, which may be a read error. The V call is TRBV20-1, the J call TRBJ2-3, with 11 bases aligning to TRBD2. In germline, CDR1 is DFQATT, CDR2 SNEGSKA (reference sequence). This CDR3 is built from 12 residues. CDR3 sequence: CSASGTSGSRNF. In DNA form, the CDR3 reads TGCAGTGCTAGTGGAACTAGCGGGAGTAGGAATTTT.

The chain carries TRBV27 and TRBJ2-5, with a tentative D call TRBD2 (6 bases). The CDR3 is 15 amino acids. Trimming took 2 bases from V and 5 from J, leaving 15 bases between them. The germline V gene has CDR1 MNHEY and CDR2 SMNVEV (reference sequence). The DNA for the CDR3 is TGTGCCAGCAGTTTAGGCTTATCGAGCGGGGAGACCCAGTACTTC. Protein: CASSLGLSSGETQYF.

The count of this clone is one. The chain uses TRBV10-3 and TRBJ2-2, with D perhaps matching TRBD2 (7 bases). The germline V gene encodes CDR1 ENHRY and CDR2 SYGVKD. This CDR3 spans 14 amino acids. The V end lost 3 bases, the J end lost 5 bases, and 10 bases lay between the germline ends. CDR3 sequence: CAISEGGGTGELFF. In nucleotides, the CDR3 is TGTGCCATCAGTGAAGGGGGAGGGACCGGGGAGCTGTTTTTT.

The chain is built from TRBV5-5 and TRBJ2-3; TRBD1 matches at 7 bases. The CDR3 spans 14 residues. The V and J ends lost 0 bases and 5 bases, in that order; junction bases with no gene match: 3. The V gene's germline CDR1 is SGHKS and CDR2 YYEKEE (reference sequence). The chain's CDR3 is CASSLGQGRDTQYF. CDR3 sequence (DNA): TGTGCCAGCAGCTTGGGACAGGGAAGAGATACGCAGTATTTT.

V is TRBV19 and J is TRBJ1-5; a possible D gene is TRBD1 (6 bases). Germline CDR1 reads LNHDA; CDR2 reads SQIVND (reference sequence). The CDR3 sequence is 14 residues long. V was cut by 4 bases and J by 4 bases, with 11 bases left in between. The CDR3 region has the DNA TGTGCCAGTAGTACGGACAGACTTAATCAGCCCCAGCATTTT. It encodes CASSTDRLNQPQHF.

This sequence joins TRBV28 and TRBJ2-5, with TRBD1 matching over 7 bases. The germline CDR1 and CDR2 sequences are MDHEN and SYDVKM. There are 14 residues in the CDR3. J gave up 4 bases and V 5 bases, and 7 bases lay outside the gene matches. In DNA, the CDR3 is TGTGCCAGCAGTCCGGGGACAGCTATAGAGACCCAGTACTTC. It translates to CASSPGTAIETQYF.

This clone has a handful of counts. The chain links TRBV10-3 to TRBJ2-7; TRBD1 is a possible D gene (5 bases). The CDR3 spans 11 residues. Deletions cut 6 bases from V and 3 bases from J, with 6 bases between. Per the germline V gene, CDR1 is ENHRY and CDR2 is SYGVKD. The DNA of the CDR3 is TGTGCCATCAGCAGGGACTACGAGCAGTACTTC. Its protein is CAISRDYEQYF.